This passage covers 27 T cell receptor beta chains from one sample sequenced in a study of post-analysis software for immune sequencing data. Findings and caveats of the study: Patients had higher frequencies than controls of about five TRBV segments, including TRBV5-6, TRBV5-1 and TRBV20-1.

No antigen has been assigned to these receptors. Prepared libraries of TCR beta cDNA carried unique molecular identifiers. MiXCR was run by TCRdb on the PCR reads, yielding one entry per CDR3 protein. The table shows hundreds of thousands of distinct CDR3 sequences, with just under 30% occurring only once. The sequenced material came from blood. Every receptor here comes from a girl between 5 and 17 years old with multiple sclerosis.

The chain combines TRBV4-1 with TRBJ2-2; no clear D. Between the trimmed V and J ends, which lost 0 bases and 3 bases, there was a span of 8 bases. The germline CDR1 and CDR2 sequences are MGHRA and YSYEKL. CDR3 size: 15 residues. The CDR3 spells CASSQDSAYTGELFF. For the CDR3, the DNA is TGCGCCAGCAGCCAAGATTCGGCGTACACCGGGGAGCTGTTTTTT.

This chain uses TRBV29-1 with TRBJ1-1; D is perhaps TRBD1 (5 bases). Trimming cost V 6 bases and J 6 bases, with 11 bases left between them. The CDR3 has 11 residues. Germline CDR1 is SQVTM and CDR2 is ANQGSEA. The CDR3 DNA reads as TGCAGCGTATCAGGGCCCCCTGAAGCTTTCTTT. This translates into CSVSGPPEAFF.

This rearrangement joins TRBV7-9 to TRBJ2-3; no reliable D call. Trimming left V 6 bases short and J 0 bases short, with 19 bases between. Germline V gene sequence: CDR1 SEHNR, CDR2 FQNEAQ (reference sequence). The CDR3 covers 17 residues. This CDR3 is CASSGFAPHRSTDTQYF. The DNA of the CDR3 is TGTGCCAGCAGTGGTTTTGCCCCACACAGAAGCACAGATACGCAGTATTTT. The full variable domain, completed using reference TRBV7-9 and TRBJ2-3, is DTGVSQNPRHKITKRGQNVTFRCDPISEHNRLYWYRQTLGQGPEFLTYFQNEAQLEKSRLLSDRFSAERPKGSFSTLEIQRTEQGDSAMYLCASSGFAPHRSTDTQYFGPGTRLTVL.

A few counts support this clonotype. The chain uses TRBV24-1 and TRBJ2-3; D gene uncertain. V was pared by 4 bases and J by 2 bases, with 21 bases between. This CDR3 is built from 18 residues. CDR1 is KGHDR, CDR2 SFDVKD, per germline. CDR3 loop: CATSDLEFGQRSTDTQYF. In nucleotides, the CDR3 is TGTGCCACCAGTGACCTGGAGTTCGGTCAGAGATCCACAGATACGCAGTATTTT.

This clonotype was detected a few times. The chain recombines TRBV5-1 with TRBJ1-1; D is unresolved. The CDR3 spans 16 residues. The V end lost 4 bases, the J end lost 2 bases, and 18 bases lay between the germline ends. Germline V gives CDR1 SGHRS, CDR2 YFSETQ. CDR3 residues: CASSDPVKLRNTEAFF. CDR3 nucleotides: TGCGCCAGCAGCGATCCGGTCAAGCTTCGCAACACTGAAGCTTTCTTT.

The rearrangement joins TRBV9 to TRBJ2-3, with D possibly called TRBD1 or TRBD2 (6 bases each). This CDR3 contains 17 residues. In germline, CDR1 is SGDLS, CDR2 YYNGEE. Trimming took 4 bases from V and 5 from J, leaving 23 bases between them. CDR3 region: CASSLRLGGRTGDTQYF. The DNA of the CDR3 is TGTGCCAGCAGCTTGAGATTGGGGGGCCGGACCGGAGATACGCAGTATTTT.

Of note for this clonotype: A much larger clone sits a single nucleotide away, making a read error possible. The chain uses TRBV29-1 and TRBJ2-7, with 9 bases fitting TRBD1. Germline trimming cut 2 bases from V and 7 bases from J; bases unmatched to any gene: 12. Germline-derived CDR1 and CDR2 are SQVTM and ANQGSEA. The CDR3 length is 15 residues. This CDR3 is CSVEPRTGAYNEQYF. The CDR3 region has the DNA TGCAGCGTTGAACCCAGGACAGGGGCGTACAATGAGCAGTACTTC.

To note about this clonotype: Germline and junction disagree at one end, which may indicate a read error. The chain recombines TRBV29-1 with TRBJ2-1; 9 positions match TRBD2. The CDR3 contains 17 residues. From germline, CDR1 is SQVTM and CDR2 ANQGSEA. DNA for the CDR3: TGCAGCGCCTCAGGGGTGATAGCGGGAGTTACTTACAATGAGCCGTTCTTC. Translating it yields CSASGVIAGVTYNEPFF.

This clonotype was observed a few times. The chain recombines TRBV6-1 with TRBJ1-2; TRBD1 matches at 10 bases. The length of the CDR3 is 16 residues. V lost 5 bases, J lost 4 bases, and 10 bases stayed unmatched. CDR1 MNHNS and CDR2 SASEGT come from the germline V gene. DNA of the CDR3: TGTGCCAGCAGTCCAGAAGACAGGGGGCTAGGCTATGGCTACACCTTC. Amino acids: CASSPEDRGLGYGYTF.

The table lists this clonotype with a few counts. The genes are TRBV27 and TRBJ2-1, with unresolved D. V gave up 2 bases and J gave up 8 bases, with 13 bases separating them. The CDR3 has 14 amino acids. The V gene's germline CDR1 is MNHEY and CDR2 SMNVEV (reference sequence). CDR3 loop: CASSLRPPRHEQFF. The CDR3 region has the DNA TGTGCCAGCAGTTTAAGGCCCCCTCGGCATGAGCAGTTCTTC.

In its sample, this clonotype was seen many times. This rearrangement joins TRBV7-9 to TRBJ2-1; TRBD1 matches 7 bases. Germline V gene sequence: CDR1 SEHNR, CDR2 FQNEAQ (reference sequence). The CDR3 consists of 14 residues. The V and J ends lost 5 bases and 1 base, in that order; junction bases with no gene match: 2. The CDR3: CASSPQGSYNEQFF. Here the CDR3 DNA reads TGTGCCAGCAGCCCACAGGGGTCCTACAATGAGCAGTTCTTC.

The V call is TRBV20-1, the J call TRBJ2-3; TRBD2 might be the D (5 bases). CDR1 is DFQATT and CDR2 is SNEGSKA in the germline V gene (reference sequence). CDR3 length equals 10 residues. Trimming stripped 7 bases from V and 6 bases from J, with 8 bases between. CDR3 DNA sequence: TGCAGTGTCCCGGGGGATACGCAGTATTTT. Its protein product is CSVPGDTQYF.

The CDR3 spells CSALNRGHYNEQFF. CDR3 in DNA: TGCAGTGCACTGAACAGGGGGCACTACAATGAGCAGTTCTTC. The chain recombines TRBV20-1 with TRBJ2-1; 9 bases align to TRBD1. The V gene end was trimmed by 6 bases and the J gene end by 3 bases; junction bases not matched to a gene: 6. Germline CDR1 and CDR2: DFQATT and SNEGSKA (reference sequence). The CDR3 has 14 residues.

This clonotype was seen a handful of times. V is TRBV29-1 and J is TRBJ2-5, with D possibly called TRBD1 or TRBD2 (6 bases each). The CDR3 totals 15 residues. Trimming took 7 bases from V and 2 from J, leaving 20 bases between them. Germline values: CDR1 SQVTM, CDR2 ANQGSEA. CDR3 in DNA: TGCAGCGGGAAAGGGGGGACCCCGGGGCAAGAGACCCAGTACTTC. Its translation is CSGKGGTPGQETQYF. Drawing the rest from reference TRBV29-1 and TRBJ2-5, the complete variable domain is SAVISQKPSRDICQRGTSLTIQCQVDSQVTMMFWYRQQPGQSLTLIATANQGSEATYESGFVIDKFPISRPNLTFSTLTVSNMSPEDSSIYLCSGKGGTPGQETQYFGPGTRLLVL.

This rearrangement joins TRBV7-9 to TRBJ2-7; perhaps TRBD2 as D (5 bases). Germline V lookup: CDR1 SEHNR, CDR2 FQNEAQ (reference sequence). The CDR3 has 15 amino acids. Deletions cut 4 bases from V and 2 bases from J, with 15 bases between. CDR3 amino acids: CASSSTSGGPYEQYF. DNA of the CDR3: TGTGCCAGCAGCTCGACTTCAGGAGGCCCCTACGAGCAGTACTTC.

The chain combines TRBV7-9 with TRBJ1-6; D unresolved. V was trimmed by 4 bases and J by 12 bases, leaving 10 bases between them. This CDR3 region has 12 residues. The germline CDR1 and CDR2 sequences are SEHNR and FQNEAQ (reference sequence). This CDR3 reads CASSSSLIPLHF. For the CDR3, the DNA is TGTGCCAGCAGCTCGAGTCTCATACCCCTCCACTTT.

This clonotype has just a few counts. This chain's CDR3 is CSAHYRGREQFF. The DNA of the CDR3 is TGCAGTGCTCATTATCGCGGGCGGGAGCAGTTCTTC. The chain is built from TRBV20-1 and TRBJ2-1, with a tentative D call TRBD2 (5 bases). Germline lookup yields CDR1 DFQATT and CDR2 SNEGSKA (reference sequence). The CDR3 is 12 amino acids. V dropped 5 bases and J dropped 10 bases, with 15 bases sitting between them.

The chain employs TRBV11-2 and TRBJ2-3; 10 bases map to TRBD2. V shed 8 bases, J shed 5 bases, and the junction held 7 bases outside the gene matches. The germline CDR1 and CDR2 sequences are SGHAT and FQNNGV. The CDR3 is 14 amino acids. CDR3 amino acids: CASRPAGGGDTQYF. The CDR3 DNA is TGTGCCAGCCGGCCAGCGGGAGGGGGAGATACGCAGTATTTT.

The rearrangement uses TRBV7-9 and TRBJ2-7, with 7 bases fitting TRBD1. This CDR3 contains 15 residues. The V gene end was trimmed by 5 bases and the J gene end by 2 bases; junction bases not matched to a gene: 9. Germline V gives CDR1 SEHNR, CDR2 FQNEAQ (reference sequence). The CDR3 loop is CASSEETGRPYEQYF. Written as DNA, the CDR3 is TGTGCCAGCAGCGAGGAGACAGGGCGCCCCTACGAGCAGTACTTC. The entire variable domain, with the rest obtained from reference TRBV7-9 and TRBJ2-7, is as follows: DTGVSQNPRHKITKRGQNVTFRCDPISEHNRLYWYRQTLGQGPEFLTYFQNEAQLEKSRLLSDRFSAERPKGSFSTLEIQRTEQGDSAMYLCASSEETGRPYEQYFGPGTRLTVT.

This clonotype was seen more than once but under ten times. The V call is TRBV20-1, the J call TRBJ2-3; D possibly corresponds to TRBD2 (7 bases). There are 12 residues in the CDR3. The germline V gene has CDR1 DFQATT and CDR2 SNEGSKA (reference sequence). V was cut by 5 bases and J by 6 bases, with 12 bases left in between. CDR3 DNA: TGCAGTGCTGCAAAGGGGGGGGATACGCAGTATTTT. It is translated as CSAAKGGDTQYF.

The chain is built from TRBV3-1 and TRBJ2-6; a weak D match, TRBD1 (5 bases). Looked up from germline, CDR1 is LGHDT and CDR2 is YNNKEL (reference sequence). V shed 4 bases and J shed 0 bases, with 16 bases lying between them. This CDR3 contains 18 residues. The CDR3 region has the DNA TGTGCCAGCAGCCCGCGGACACAATCCTTCTCTGGGGCCAACGTCCTGACTTTC. Protein: CASSPRTQSFSGANVLTF.

The rearrangement links TRBV4-3 to TRBJ2-1, with D possibly matching TRBD2 (6 bases). This CDR3 comprises 14 residues. V shed 4 bases and J shed 10 bases, with 17 bases lying between them. The germline gives CDR1 LGHNA, CDR2 YSLEER. The CDR3: CASSLTSKTKEQFF. Written as DNA, the CDR3 is TGCGCCAGCAGCCTCACTAGCAAAACTAAGGAGCAGTTCTTC.

CDR3 amino acids: CASSQETGLYSPLHF. The CDR3, as DNA: TGCGCCAGCAGCCAAGAGACAGGGTTGTATTCACCCCTCCACTTT. This chain joins TRBV4-1 and TRBJ1-6; 7 bases line up with TRBD1. The V and J ends lost 0 bases and 8 bases, in that order; junction bases with no gene match: 4. CDR1 and CDR2 (germline): MGHRA, YSYEKL. CDR3 length equals 15 residues.

J is TRBJ2-1 and V is TRBV27, with D perhaps given as TRBD1 or TRBD2 (5 bases each). The V gene's germline CDR1 is MNHEY and CDR2 SMNVEV (reference sequence). V lost 3 bases and J lost 8, with 17 bases in between. The CDR3 extends over 15 amino acids. CDR3 residues: CASSFEGARGDEQFF. Here the CDR3 DNA reads TGTGCCAGCAGTTTCGAGGGAGCGAGGGGAGATGAGCAGTTCTTC.

This clonotype was detected ten times or more. The chain recombines TRBV28 with TRBJ2-3; maybe TRBD2 (5 bases). Germline V gives CDR1 MDHEN, CDR2 SYDVKM. The CDR3 is 11 residues long. The V and J ends lost 8 bases and 6 bases respectively, with 9 bases between them. The CDR3 protein is CASLVADTQYF. CDR3 DNA: TGTGCCAGCCTAGTAGCGGATACGCAGTATTTT.

This clonotype was found many times. V is TRBV4-3 and J is TRBJ2-5; D call uncertain. CDR1 is LGHNA and CDR2 is YSLEER in the germline V gene. The V end lost 2 bases, the J end lost 2 bases, and 9 bases lay between the germline ends. The CDR3 is made up of 14 amino acids. The CDR3 region is CASSQSNRQETQYF. DNA of the CDR3: TGCGCCAGCAGCCAATCCAATAGGCAAGAGACCCAGTACTTC.

The V gene is TRBV20-1, the J gene TRBJ2-5; D is unclear. The ends were cut back, 3 bases at V and 3 bases at J, with 8 bases in the middle. This CDR3 is built from 12 residues. Germline assignment: CDR1 DFQATT and CDR2 SNEGSKA (reference sequence). CDR3 in DNA: TGCAGTGCTAGGAGGCTAGAAGAGACCCAGTACTTC. This sequence encodes CSARRLEETQYF.